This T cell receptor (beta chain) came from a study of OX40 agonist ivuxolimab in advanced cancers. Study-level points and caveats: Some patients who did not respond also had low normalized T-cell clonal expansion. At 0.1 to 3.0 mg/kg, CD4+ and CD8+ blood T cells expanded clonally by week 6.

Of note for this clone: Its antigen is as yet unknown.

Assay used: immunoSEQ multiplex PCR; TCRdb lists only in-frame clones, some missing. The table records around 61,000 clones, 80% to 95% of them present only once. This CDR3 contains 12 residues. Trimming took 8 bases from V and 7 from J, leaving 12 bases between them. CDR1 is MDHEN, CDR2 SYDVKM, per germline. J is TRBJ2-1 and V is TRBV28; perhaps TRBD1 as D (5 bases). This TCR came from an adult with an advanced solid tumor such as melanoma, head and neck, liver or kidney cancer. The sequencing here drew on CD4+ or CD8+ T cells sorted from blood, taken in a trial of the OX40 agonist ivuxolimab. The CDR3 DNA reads TGTGCCAGCCATTCAGGGAATAATGAGCAGTTCTTC. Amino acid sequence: CASHSGNNEQFF.